This T cell receptor (beta chain) was observed in a study of T cell responses to AZD1222 COVID-19 vaccine. Study-level findings and limits: Per reports, nearly half of all spike-specific TCRs target regions that are unmutated in variants. Dominant CD4 TCR responses targeted spike regions 160-218 and 743-854. Of the AZD1222 recipients, only five to seven were seropositive at baseline.

Germline V CDR1 and CDR2: MNHEY, SVGAGI. V was shortened by 6 bases and J by 5 bases, with 16 bases between the two germline ends. The CDR3 consists of 14 residues. About this clone: The antigen is not known.

Clones were read by immunoSEQ multiplex PCR, and TCRdb kept only the in-frame ones, dropping some. The data contain 98,000 or so clones, 93% of them singletons. The V and J genes are TRBV6-5 and TRBJ1-2; D is ambiguous. The sample was peripheral blood, taken on day 0 of AZD1222 vaccination. This TCR derives from an adult in good health. The CDR3 DNA is TGTGCCAGCAGAACTGGCGGGCAGGCATATGGCTACACCTTC. Its protein product is CASRTGGQAYGYTF.